The 5 T cell receptor beta chains below all came from one sample that was sequenced in a study of cytomegalovirus exposure and HLA in healthy donors. Assay: immunoSEQ multiplex PCR; the TCRdb copy retains only in-frame clones and omits some. This table holds 250,000 to 300,000 clones, 90% found once. Sequenced input: PBMCs. All receptors derive from a young woman in good health and CMV-seronegative.

The J gene is TRBJ2-3, the V gene TRBV5-1; 7 bases agree with TRBD2. The CDR3 contains 18 residues. Germline lookup yields CDR1 SGHRS and CDR2 YFSETQ. J gave up 5 bases and V 2 bases, and 17 bases lay outside the gene matches. The DNA for the CDR3 is TGCGCCAGCAGCTTTATAAGTTTGGCTAGCGGTGGGGGAGATACGCAGTATTTT. Translated, it gives CASSFISLASGGGDTQYF.

The rearrangement joins TRBV5-1 to TRBJ1-1; 7 bases match TRBD1. The V gene end was trimmed by 4 bases and the J gene end by 3 bases; junction bases not matched to a gene: 9. Germline assignment: CDR1 SGHRS and CDR2 YFSETQ. The CDR3 totals 15 residues. The CDR3 nucleotides read TGCGCCAGCAGCACCGGACAGGTTGTCGACACTGAAGCTTTCTTT. This codes for CASSTGQVVDTEAFF.

The J gene is TRBJ2-2, the V gene TRBV28, with TRBD2 as a possible D gene (6 bases). The CDR3 has 16 amino acids. V gave up 4 bases and J gave up 3 bases, with 15 bases separating them. From germline, CDR1 is MDHEN and CDR2 SYDVKM. CDR3 DNA: TGTGCCAGCAGTTCCTATTGGAGGGGACACACCGGGGAGCTGTTTTTT. Encoded protein: CASSSYWRGHTGELFF.

The V gene is TRBV15, the J gene TRBJ2-1; perhaps TRBD1 as D (6 bases). Trimming shortened V by 0 bases and J by 2 bases, and 11 bases separated the two germline ends. The germline gives CDR1 LNHNV, CDR2 YYDKDF (reference sequence). This CDR3 spans 16 amino acids. The DNA for the CDR3 is TGTGCCACCAGCAGAGAAGGATCAGGGGCCTACAATGAGCAGTTCTTC. Translating it yields CATSREGSGAYNEQFF.

This chain connects TRBV6-5 to TRBJ2-1; possibly TRBD1 for D (5 bases). CDR3 length: 14 amino acids. Per germline, CDR1 MNHEY and CDR2 SVGAGI. Deletions cut 6 bases from V and 9 bases from J, with 18 bases between. The CDR3 spells CASRRPGLDSEQFF. The CDR3 region has the DNA TGTGCCAGCAGGCGTCCGGGCCTCGACAGTGAGCAGTTCTTC.